This TCR beta chain was captured by sequencing in a study of response to subunit inactivated influenza vaccine. In TCRdb, the RT-PCR reads were re-called with MiXCR into one record per CDR3 protein. Of just under 550,000 distinct CDR3 sequences in the sample, around 25% are singletons; the top ten hold around 2.8%. Germline CDR1 LNHNV, CDR2 YYDKDF (reference sequence). The CDR3 is 15 amino acids. Losses at the gene ends were 0 bases for V and 8 bases for J; bases not matched to a gene: 4. The same sample was also studied in work on T cells expressing NK-cell markers. Per that study: TCR beta cDNA was generated via 5'RACE template switching incorporating UMIs. The eight sequenced donors comprised seven who were HCMV-seropositive and one who was seronegative. The share of CD8+ T cells held by dominant NKG2C+ clonotypes was roughly 1.0-8% in 5 or 6 donors.

The TCR sequence derives from a middle-aged man who received an inactivated influenza vaccine. V is TRBV15 and J is TRBJ1-4; 9 nucleotides match TRBD1. The sequenced sample was CD4+ T cells sorted from PBMCs, obtained less than 13 days after vaccination. CDR3 sequence (DNA): TGTGCCACCAGCAGAGAGGGACAGGGTAACGAAAAACTGTTTTTT. It encodes CATSREGQGNEKLFF.